These 22 T cell receptor beta chains came from one sample sequenced in a study of T cells after yellow fever vaccination. TCRdb fed the 5' RACE reads into MiXCR, producing one record per CDR3 protein. Of under 150,000 distinct CDR3 sequences listed, roughly 15% are singletons. The input for sequencing was CD8+ T cells sorted from PBMCs, taken 5 days after the yellow fever booster vaccination. The receptors were gathered from a man in his late teens or twenties who received the YFV17D yellow fever vaccine.

This clonotype occurred a few times. This rearrangement joins TRBV7-9 to TRBJ2-7; 9 nucleotides agree with TRBD1. The CDR3 is made up of 15 amino acids. CDR1 and CDR2 from the germline V gene are SEHNR and FQNEAQ (reference sequence). Losses at the gene ends were 4 bases for V and 3 bases for J; bases not matched to a gene: 7. The DNA for the CDR3 is TGTGCCAGCAGCTCCCGGGACAGGGCTTTCTACGAGCAGTACTTC. Its protein is CASSSRDRAFYEQYF. Full variable domain (missing parts from reference TRBV7-9 and TRBJ2-7): DTGVSQNPRHKITKRGQNVTFRCDPISEHNRLYWYRQTLGQGPEFLTYFQNEAQLEKSRLLSDRFSAERPKGSFSTLEIQRTEQGDSAMYLCASSSRDRAFYEQYFGPGTRLTVT.

This clonotype showed up just a few times. The V call is TRBV6-6, the J call TRBJ2-1, with D possibly TRBD2 on 6 matching bases. CDR3 size: 14 residues. In germline, CDR1 is MNHNY, CDR2 SVGAGI (reference sequence). V was shortened by 6 bases and J by 9 bases, with 18 bases between the two germline ends. CDR3 loop: CASSLIPSVGEQFF. The CDR3 DNA reads as TGTGCCAGCAGCCTCATTCCTAGCGTGGGTGAGCAGTTCTTC.

The CDR3: CASSFSQGRTDTQYF. The CDR3 DNA reads as TGTGCCAGCAGCTTTTCTCAGGGGCGGACAGATACGCAGTATTTT. The J gene is TRBJ2-3, the V gene TRBV7-9; the D gene is possibly TRBD1 (6 bases). The CDR3 has 15 residues. Looked up from germline, CDR1 is SEHNR and CDR2 is FQNEAQ (reference sequence). Deletions cut 3 bases from V and 3 bases from J, with 13 bases between.

The chain uses TRBV12-5 and TRBJ2-1, with TRBD2 matching over 7 bases. J was trimmed by 8 bases and V by 1 base; bases with no gene match: 11. The V gene's germline CDR1 is LGHNT and CDR2 FRNRAP. There are 16 residues in the CDR3. This CDR3 is CASGLGIVGGSDEQFF. DNA of the CDR3: TGTGCTAGTGGTTTGGGTATTGTGGGGGGGAGCGATGAGCAGTTCTTC.

The chain carries TRBV5-1 and TRBJ2-1; TRBD2 matches 11 bases. Germline CDR1 is SGHRS and CDR2 is YFSETQ. V dropped 4 bases and J dropped 7; count of bases not matched to a gene: 7. CDR3 length: 15 amino acids. In nucleotides, the CDR3 is TGCGCCAGCAGCCAGGGGACTAGCGGAAAGAATGAGCAGTTCTTC. Translating gives CASSQGTSGKNEQFF.

The gene calls are TRBV18 and TRBJ2-7, with TRBD1 matching 8 bases. CDR1 KGHSH and CDR2 LQKENI come from the germline V gene. The CDR3 totals 14 residues. V lost 4 bases and J lost 0; bases outside the gene matches: 2. Here the CDR3 DNA reads TGTGCCAGCTCACGACAGGGGAGCTCCTACGAGCAGTACTTC. Protein: CASSRQGSSYEQYF.

This clonotype was found a few times. This rearrangement joins TRBV6-1 to TRBJ1-1; D is unclear. V was clipped by 6 bases and J by 5 bases, with 13 bases between them. CDR1 is MNHNS, CDR2 SASEGT, per germline. This CDR3 spans 13 amino acids. CDR3 sequence: CASRAEPQTEAFF. CDR3 DNA: TGTGCCAGCAGGGCGGAACCTCAGACTGAAGCTTTCTTT.

This clonotype has at least ten counts. This sequence joins TRBV4-3 and TRBJ2-4; 11 nucleotides line up with TRBD2. V trimming: 0 bases; J trimming: 0 bases; junction bases outside the gene matches: 7. The CDR3 is 19 amino acids. Looked up from germline, CDR1 is LGHNA and CDR2 is YSLEER. The CDR3 nucleotides are TGCGCCAGCAGCCAAGACGAGGCTAGCGGGGGGCTAGCCAAAAACATTCAGTACTTC. It specifies CASSQDEASGGLAKNIQYF.

This clonotype turned up a few times. V usage is TRBV6-5 and J usage is TRBJ1-2; TRBD1 might be the D (5 bases). The V end lost 1 base, the J end lost 1 base, and 10 bases lay between the germline ends. The CDR3 is 15 amino acids. Germline CDR1 is MNHEY and CDR2 is SVGAGI. CDR3 amino acids: CASSYYPGVNYGYTF. The CDR3 DNA is TGTGCCAGCAGTTACTACCCGGGGGTTAACTATGGCTACACCTTC.

This clonotype was counted a few times. The V and J genes are TRBV7-8 and TRBJ1-2; no firm D call. Germline CDR1 and CDR2: SGHVS and FQNEAQ. The CDR3 loop spans 13 amino acids. V dropped 3 bases and J dropped 3 bases, with 8 bases sitting between them. CDR3 sequence: CASSFEIYYGYTF. CDR3 nucleotide sequence: TGTGCCAGCAGCTTTGAAATTTACTATGGCTACACCTTC.

The V gene is TRBV23-1, the J gene TRBJ1-6; D call uncertain. TRBV23-1 is labeled an ORF, and its function is uncertain. The CDR3 covers 17 residues. With 2 bases removed from V and 5 bases from J, the gap between germline ends came to 16 bases. The CDR3 DNA follows: TGCGCCAGCAGTCAACCGCCGGGAGGAGACAATAATTCACCCCTCCACTTT. Protein product: CASSQPPGGDNNSPLHF.

This clonotype has just a few counts. The chain is built from TRBV29-1 and TRBJ1-2, with TRBD1 matching over 7 bases. The length of the CDR3 is 14 residues. V shed 2 bases and J 5 bases; nucleotides not matched to a gene: 8. Germline V gene sequence: CDR1 SQVTM, CDR2 ANQGSEA. The CDR3 is CSVETGQTTYGYTF. The CDR3 DNA sequence: TGCAGCGTTGAAACGGGACAGACAACTTATGGCTACACCTTC.

This clonotype was observed a handful of times. The rearrangement joins TRBV29-1 to TRBJ2-4; 7 bases agree with TRBD1. V was clipped by 6 bases and J by 5 bases; unmatched bases: 4. The CDR3 runs 12 residues. Germline V gene data show CDR1 as SQVTM and CDR2 as ANQGSEA. CDR3 region: CSVRDRENIQYF. The CDR3 nucleotides are TGCAGCGTCCGGGACAGAGAAAACATTCAGTACTTC.

The J gene is TRBJ1-4, the V gene TRBV4-2; D possibly corresponds to TRBD1 (5 bases). With 0 bases removed from V and 4 bases from J, the gap between germline ends came to 15 bases. The germline V gene has CDR1 LGHNA and CDR2 YNFKEQ. The CDR3 loop spans 17 amino acids. The CDR3 DNA reads TGTGCCAGCAGCCAAGATTGGTTGGGCAGGGATAATGAAAAACTGTTTTTT. Its protein product is CASSQDWLGRDNEKLFF.

This clonotype was detected a few times. The chain couples TRBV4-2 to TRBJ2-1; the match to TRBD2 covers 16 bases. This CDR3 spans 21 amino acids. V lost 3 bases, J lost 6 bases, and 17 bases stayed unmatched. The germline gives CDR1 LGHNA, CDR2 YNFKEQ. The CDR3 region is CASSHPIPGTSGGVVSNEQFF. CDR3 nucleotide sequence: TGTGCCAGCAGCCACCCGATCCCCGGGACTAGCGGGGGGGTGGTCTCCAATGAGCAGTTCTTC.

J is TRBJ1-6 and V is TRBV4-1, with 9 positions matching TRBD1. Trimming removed 1 base from V and 9 bases from J; junction bases left unmatched: 7. The CDR3 is 16 residues long. Germline CDR1 is MGHRA and CDR2 is YSYEKL. The CDR3: CASSQGPGQGGSPLHF. The CDR3 nucleotides are TGCGCCAGCAGCCAAGGACCGGGACAGGGCGGTTCACCCCTCCACTTT.

The table lists this clonotype with a few counts. This chain uses TRBV6-6 with TRBJ2-2; D not resolved. The V gene's germline CDR1 is MNHNY and CDR2 SVGAGI (reference sequence). The V end lost 8 bases, the J end lost 7 bases, and 5 bases lay between the germline ends. The CDR3 length is 10 residues. The CDR3: CASEVGELFF. The CDR3 DNA is TGTGCCAGCGAGGTCGGGGAGCTGTTTTTT.

V and J are TRBV27 and TRBJ2-5; D call uncertain. V was shortened by 0 bases and J by 5 bases, with 16 bases between the two germline ends. The CDR3 is 16 residues long. The germline gives CDR1 MNHEY, CDR2 SMNVEV (reference sequence). The CDR3 DNA sequence: TGTGCCAGCAGTTTATCGTTGCGGCTTGTCGGGGAGACCCAGTACTTC. It translates to CASSLSLRLVGETQYF.

V gene TRBV4-1 combines with J gene TRBJ1-5; D remains unclear. V was clipped by 2 bases and J by 2 bases, with 7 bases between them. This CDR3 region has 14 residues. Germline values: CDR1 MGHRA, CDR2 YSYEKL. The DNA for the CDR3 is TGCGCCAGCAGCCAATTAAACCGCAATCAGCCCCAGCATTTT. It codes for CASSQLNRNQPQHF.

This clonotype has a handful of counts. The CDR3 DNA is TGTGCCAGCAGCTTAGGATCTCTTTGGGGGGGCACAGATACGCAGTATTTT. Protein: CASSLGSLWGGTDTQYF. The gene calls are TRBV11-2 and TRBJ2-3, with D perhaps matching TRBD2 (6 bases). The CDR3 is made up of 17 amino acids. The germline V gene encodes CDR1 SGHAT and CDR2 FQNNGV. V was clipped by 1 base and J by 1 base, with 15 bases between them.

The chain has TRBV7-6 and TRBJ2-5; 7 bases are shared with TRBD1. V shed 6 bases and J 4 bases; nucleotides not matched to a gene: 8. The CDR3 spans 14 residues. The germline V gene encodes CDR1 SGHVS and CDR2 FNYEAQ. The CDR3 nucleotides read TGTGCCAGCAGTTTGACAGGGCTCCGAGAGACCCAGTACTTC. Translating it yields CASSLTGLRETQYF. The entire variable domain, with the rest obtained from reference TRBV7-6 and TRBJ2-5, is as follows: GAGVSQSPRYKVTKRGQDVALRCDPISGHVSLYWYRQALGQGPEFLTYFNYEAQQDKSGLPNDRFSAERPEGSISTLTIQRTEQRDSAMYRCASSLTGLRETQYFGPGTRLLVL.

This chain links TRBV6-5 with TRBJ1-1; no reliable D call. The CDR3 spans 13 residues. The V gene's germline CDR1 is MNHEY and CDR2 SVGAGI. Trimming left V 6 bases short and J 5 bases short, with 13 bases between. DNA of the CDR3: TGTGCCAGCAGCTTGACACGTGGAACTGAAGCTTTCTTT. This encodes CASSLTRGTEAFF.